The next 22 T cell receptor beta chains were all read from a single sample in a study of T-cell memory formation after mild COVID-19. TCRdb called the 5' RACE reads again in MiXCR, with one record for every CDR3 protein. This sample yields around 420,000 distinct CDR3 sequences, of which roughly a quarter are seen a single time; around 9% belongs to the top ten. Sequenced sample: PBMCs or a T cell subset sorted from them (not recorded which). The receptors stem from an adult woman who had mild COVID-19 (a few samples of this study predate the infection). Cell type and time point are not known.

The chain uses TRBV5-1 and TRBJ2-7; D ambiguous. CDR1 SGHRS and CDR2 YFSETQ come from the germline V gene. The CDR3 runs 13 residues. The ends were cut back, 0 bases at V and 6 bases at J, with 10 bases in the middle. This CDR3 reads CASSLDWVGEQYF. CDR3 coding DNA: TGCGCCAGCAGCTTGGATTGGGTCGGCGAGCAGTACTTC. Using reference TRBV5-1 and TRBJ2-7 for the parts outside the CDR3, the full variable domain is KAGVTQTPRYLIKTRGQQVTLSCSPISGHRSVSWYQQTPGQGLQFLFEYFSETQRNKGNFPGRFSGRQFSNSRSEMNVSTLELGDSALYLCASSLDWVGEQYFGPGTRLTVT.

The V and J genes are TRBV6-1 and TRBJ2-7; tentatively, D is TRBD2 (6 bases). The CDR3 has 14 amino acids. The V and J ends lost 2 bases and 4 bases respectively, with 12 bases between them. The germline CDR1 and CDR2 sequences are MNHNS and SASEGT. In DNA, the CDR3 is TGTGCCAGCAGTGAACCAGCGGGCGGTTACGAGCAGTACTTC. Its translation is CASSEPAGGYEQYF.

This clonotype was seen more than once but under ten times. This chain joins TRBV20-1 and TRBJ2-3; 7 nucleotides match TRBD2. The V segment lost 0 bases and the J segment 6 bases; nucleotides outside the gene matches: 9. CDR1 and CDR2 (germline): DFQATT, SNEGSKA (reference sequence). This CDR3 region has 15 residues. CDR3 DNA: TGCAGTGCTAGAGACGAGCGGGAAGTCACCGATACGCAGTATTTT. It translates to CSARDEREVTDTQYF.

The chain has TRBV7-6 and TRBJ2-3; the match to TRBD2 covers 9 bases. Germline CDR1 and CDR2: SGHVS and FNYEAQ. The CDR3 has 14 residues. V lost 3 bases to trimming and J lost 6 bases; unmatched junction nucleotides: 4. The CDR3: CASSFSGSGDTQYF. CDR3 coding DNA: TGTGCCAGCAGCTTTAGCGGGAGTGGTGATACGCAGTATTTT.

This chain joins TRBV5-5 and TRBJ1-1, with D unresolved. Deletions cut 3 bases from V and 2 bases from J, with 17 bases between. Germline CDR1 and CDR2: SGHKS and YYEKEE (reference sequence). The CDR3 extends over 16 amino acids. The CDR3 nucleotides are TGTGCCAGCAGCTCCTGGGCGGGGTCCCTCAACACTGAAGCTTTCTTT. This sequence encodes CASSSWAGSLNTEAFF.

This clonotype has just a few counts. The chain couples TRBV28 to TRBJ2-3; TRBD1 matches at 7 bases. V gave up 6 bases and J gave up 3 bases; unmatched junction bases: 9. Germline values: CDR1 MDHEN, CDR2 SYDVKM. The CDR3 extends over 15 amino acids. The CDR3 reads CASSSMGTETDTQYF. In DNA form, the CDR3 reads TGTGCCAGCAGCTCCATGGGGACAGAGACAGATACGCAGTATTTT. Combining the CDR3 with reference TRBV28 and TRBJ2-3 gives the whole variable domain DVKVTQSSRYLVKRTGEKVFLECVQDMDHENMFWYRQDPGLGLRLIYFSYDVKMKEKGDIPEGYSVSREKKERFSLILESASTNQTSMYLCASSSMGTETDTQYFGPGTRLTVL.

The chain uses TRBV20-1 and TRBJ1-1; D call uncertain. The CDR3 consists of 14 residues. Germline loops: CDR1 DFQATT, CDR2 SNEGSKA (reference sequence). V was shortened by 0 bases and J by 5 bases, with 13 bases between the two germline ends. CDR3 sequence (DNA): TGCAGTGCTAGAGATTTTAGCTTCCGGACTGAAGCTTTCTTT. Its protein product is CSARDFSFRTEAFF.

J is TRBJ1-1 and V is TRBV5-1; D may be TRBD1 (5 bases). The V gene lost 4 bases and the J gene lost 0 bases, with 7 bases spanning the gap. This CDR3 is 13 amino acids long. The germline V gene encodes CDR1 SGHRS and CDR2 YFSETQ. CDR3 nucleotide sequence: TGCGCCAGCAGCAAGGGACTGAACACTGAAGCTTTCTTT. Protein sequence: CASSKGLNTEAFF. Full variable domain (missing parts from reference TRBV5-1 and TRBJ1-1): KAGVTQTPRYLIKTRGQQVTLSCSPISGHRSVSWYQQTPGQGLQFLFEYFSETQRNKGNFPGRFSGRQFSNSRSEMNVSTLELGDSALYLCASSKGLNTEAFFGQGTRLTVV.

This clonotype was seen a handful of times. The chain is built from TRBV10-3 and TRBJ2-7; tentatively, D is TRBD1 (6 bases). This CDR3 spans 13 amino acids. Trimming removed 7 bases from V and 1 base from J, with 11 bases in between. Germline-derived CDR1 and CDR2 are ENHRY and SYGVKD. CDR3 sequence reads: CAINSGQSYEQYF. In DNA, the CDR3 is TGTGCCATCAATTCTGGACAGTCCTACGAGCAGTACTTC.

The table lists this clonotype with a few counts. This sequence joins TRBV15 and TRBJ1-1; 12 bases are shared with TRBD1. The CDR3 covers 15 residues. The J segment lost 8 bases and the V segment lost 4 bases, leaving 8 bases of the junction unmatched. Per germline, CDR1 LNHNV and CDR2 YYDKDF (reference sequence). As DNA, the CDR3 is TGTGCCACCAGCATTAGGGGACAGGGGGCGCGGGAAGCTTTCTTT. As protein: CATSIRGQGAREAFF. The whole variable domain, filled in from reference TRBV15 and TRBJ1-1, reads DAMVIQNPRYQVTQFGKPVTLSCSQTLNHNVMYWYQQKSSQAPKLLFHYYDKDFNNEADTPDNFQSRRPNTSFCFLDIRSPGLGDTAMYLCATSIRGQGAREAFFGQGTRLTVV.

This chain joins TRBV4-3 and TRBJ2-7; no clear D. V dropped 0 bases and J dropped 1 base, with 10 bases sitting between them. This CDR3 comprises 15 residues. Per the germline V gene, CDR1 is LGHNA and CDR2 is YSLEER. Here the CDR3 DNA reads TGCGCCAGCAGCCAAGACTACGACCGGTCCTACGAGCAGTACTTC. Its translation: CASSQDYDRSYEQYF.

This clonotype has more than one count but fewer than ten. V usage is TRBV18 and J usage is TRBJ1-5, with D unresolved. This CDR3 has 12 residues. Trimming left V 6 bases short and J 5 bases short, with 8 bases between. Germline lookup yields CDR1 KGHSH and CDR2 LQKENI. CDR3 bases: TGTGCCAGCTCCGGGGTCGATCAGCCCCAGCATTTT. This translates into CASSGVDQPQHF.

This clonotype was observed a handful of times. CDR3: CASSLPARGGYNEQFF. The CDR3 region has the DNA TGTGCCAGCAGCTTGCCCGCCAGGGGGGGCTACAATGAGCAGTTCTTC. The chain employs TRBV5-6 and TRBJ2-1; tentatively, D is TRBD1 or TRBD2 (7 bases each). This CDR3 has 16 residues. Trimming left V 1 base short and J 3 bases short, with 14 bases between. Germline values: CDR1 SGHDT, CDR2 YYEEEE.

V gene TRBV20-1 combines with J gene TRBJ1-1; D not resolved. The germline CDR1 and CDR2 sequences are DFQATT and SNEGSKA (reference sequence). This CDR3 has 13 residues. Deletions cut 0 bases from V and 2 bases from J, with 7 bases between. CDR3 sequence reads: CSARDLGNTEAFF. The CDR3 nucleotides are TGCAGTGCTAGAGATCTGGGAAACACTGAAGCTTTCTTT.

The chain uses TRBV7-2 and TRBJ2-6; tentative D call: TRBD1 (6 bases). From germline, CDR1 is SGHTA and CDR2 FQGNSA. This CDR3 has 18 amino acids. V was shortened by 1 base and J by 0 bases, with 13 bases between the two germline ends. The CDR3 sequence: CASSLGLDRLSGANVLTF. DNA for the CDR3: TGTGCCAGCAGCTTAGGGCTGGACAGACTCTCTGGGGCCAACGTCCTGACTTTC.

V usage is TRBV6-5 and J usage is TRBJ1-1; 7 positions match TRBD1. CDR1 MNHEY and CDR2 SVGAGI come from the germline V gene. V dropped 2 bases and J dropped 1; count of bases not matched to a gene: 1. CDR3 length: 14 residues. CDR3 DNA sequence: TGTGCCAGCAGTTACCCAGGGGGGAACACTGAAGCTTTCTTT. It encodes CASSYPGGNTEAFF.

This chain joins TRBV7-9 and TRBJ2-3; D is unclear. V lost 5 bases and J lost 2, with 11 bases in between. This CDR3 spans 14 amino acids. Per the germline V gene, CDR1 is SEHNR and CDR2 is FQNEAQ (reference sequence). CDR3 sequence (DNA): TGTGCCAGCAGCCCGGCAGCACCCACAGATACGCAGTATTTT. This translates into CASSPAAPTDTQYF.

This clonotype was picked up a small number of times. CDR3 residues: CAGPLAGGTDTQYF. In DNA form, the CDR3 reads TGTGCCGGCCCTCTAGCGGGGGGAACAGATACGCAGTATTTT. The V call is TRBV11-1, the J call TRBJ2-3; 11 nucleotides align to TRBD2. CDR1 and CDR2 from the germline V gene are SGHAT and FQDESV (reference sequence). The trim removed 11 bases at V and 3 bases at J, leaving 7 bases unmatched. CDR3 length equals 14 residues.

CDR3 amino acids: CSVEAEHTDTQYF. The CDR3 nucleotides are TGCAGCGTTGAAGCGGAGCACACAGATACGCAGTATTTT. J is TRBJ2-3 and V is TRBV29-1; D remains ambiguous. V lost 1 base and J lost 2, with 7 bases in between. CDR3 length equals 13 residues. Germline V gene data show CDR1 as SQVTM and CDR2 as ANQGSEA.

This sequence joins TRBV5-1 and TRBJ1-2; 9 nucleotides line up with TRBD1. The CDR3 totals 15 residues. Germline-derived CDR1 and CDR2 are SGHRS and YFSETQ. J lost 4 bases, V lost 4 bases, and 8 bases had no gene match. CDR3 amino acids: CASSVTGTGLYGYTF. Written as DNA, the CDR3 is TGCGCCAGCAGCGTAACCGGGACAGGGCTCTATGGCTACACCTTC. The whole variable domain, remainder taken from reference TRBV5-1 and TRBJ1-2, is KAGVTQTPRYLIKTRGQQVTLSCSPISGHRSVSWYQQTPGQGLQFLFEYFSETQRNKGNFPGRFSGRQFSNSRSEMNVSTLELGDSALYLCASSVTGTGLYGYTFGSGTRLTVV.

The chain employs TRBV27 and TRBJ2-5, with 13 bases lining up with TRBD2. The CDR3 runs 16 residues. Germline CDR1 and CDR2: MNHEY and SMNVEV (reference sequence). The junction had 9 bases not matched to a gene; V was cut back by 6 bases and J by 5 bases. CDR3 amino acids: CASSFSRGLAGETQYF. CDR3 in DNA: TGTGCCAGCAGCTTTAGCCGGGGACTAGCGGGGGAGACCCAGTACTTC.

This clonotype was counted only a few times. V is TRBV5-4 and J is TRBJ2-3; D is perhaps TRBD2 (5 bases). The CDR3 extends over 14 amino acids. Germline V gives CDR1 SGHNT, CDR2 YYREEE (reference sequence). The V and J ends lost 3 bases and 1 base respectively, with 9 bases between them. Here the CDR3 reads CASSSDFRTDTQYF. CDR3 DNA sequence: TGTGCCAGCAGCTCGGACTTCCGCACAGATACGCAGTATTTT.